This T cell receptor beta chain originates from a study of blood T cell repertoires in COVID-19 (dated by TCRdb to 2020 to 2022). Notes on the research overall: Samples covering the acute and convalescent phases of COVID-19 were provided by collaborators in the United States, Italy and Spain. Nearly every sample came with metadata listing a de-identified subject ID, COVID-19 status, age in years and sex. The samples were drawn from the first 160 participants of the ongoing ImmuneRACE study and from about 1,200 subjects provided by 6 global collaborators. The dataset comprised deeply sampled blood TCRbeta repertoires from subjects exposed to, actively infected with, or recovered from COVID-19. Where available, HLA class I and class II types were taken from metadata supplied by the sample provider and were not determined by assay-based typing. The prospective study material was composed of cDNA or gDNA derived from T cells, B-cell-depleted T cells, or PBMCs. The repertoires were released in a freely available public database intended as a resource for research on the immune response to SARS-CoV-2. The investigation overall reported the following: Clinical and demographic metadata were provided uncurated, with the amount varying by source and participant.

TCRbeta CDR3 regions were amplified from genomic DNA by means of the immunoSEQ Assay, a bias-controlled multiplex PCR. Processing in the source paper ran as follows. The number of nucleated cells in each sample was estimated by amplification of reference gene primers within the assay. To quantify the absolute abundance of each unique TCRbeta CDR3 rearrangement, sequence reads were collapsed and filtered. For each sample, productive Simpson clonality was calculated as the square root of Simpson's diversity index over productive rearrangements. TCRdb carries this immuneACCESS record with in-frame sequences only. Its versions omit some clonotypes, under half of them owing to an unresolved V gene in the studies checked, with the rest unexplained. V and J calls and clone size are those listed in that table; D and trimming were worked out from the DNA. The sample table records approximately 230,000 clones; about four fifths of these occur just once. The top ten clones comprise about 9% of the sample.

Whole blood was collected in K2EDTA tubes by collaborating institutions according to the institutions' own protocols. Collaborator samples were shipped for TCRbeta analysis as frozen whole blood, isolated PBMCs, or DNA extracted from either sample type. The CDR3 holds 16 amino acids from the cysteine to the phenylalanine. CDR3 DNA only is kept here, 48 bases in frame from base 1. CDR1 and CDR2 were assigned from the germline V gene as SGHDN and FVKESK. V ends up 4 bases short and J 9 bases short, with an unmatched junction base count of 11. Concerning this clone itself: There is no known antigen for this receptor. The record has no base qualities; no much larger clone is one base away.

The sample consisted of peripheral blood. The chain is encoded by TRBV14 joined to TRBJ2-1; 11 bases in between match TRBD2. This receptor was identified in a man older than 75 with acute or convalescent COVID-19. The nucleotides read TGTGCCAGCAGCCCCCCCGGGGTAGCGGGAGGGGGTGAGCAGTTCTTC. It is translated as CASSPPGVAGGGEQFF. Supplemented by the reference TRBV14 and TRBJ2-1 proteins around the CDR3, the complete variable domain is EAGVTQFPSHSVIEKGQTVTLRCDPISGHDNLYWYRRVMGKEIKFLLHFVKESKQDESGMPNNRFLAERTGGTYSTLKVQPAELEDSGVYFCASSPPGVAGGGEQFFGPGTRLTVL.